Following are 14 T cell receptor beta chains from one sample sequenced in a study of blood T cell repertoires in COVID-19. Libraries were prepared by immunoSEQ multiplex PCR; TCRdb keeps only in-frame clonotypes and omits some of them. The sample lists about 70,000 clones, approximately 85% seen once, with around 3% in the top ten. Sequences were obtained from peripheral blood. Source of these receptors: a man at least 80 years old with acute or convalescent COVID-19.

The V call is TRBV3-1 (or the pseudogene TRBV3-2), the J call TRBJ1-2, with D possibly being TRBD1 (5 bases). The V gene lost 0 bases and the J gene lost 4 bases, with 12 bases spanning the gap. The V gene's germline CDR1 is LGHDT and CDR2 YNNKEL (reference sequence). The CDR3 sequence is 15 residues long. The CDR3 protein is CASSQDVGGSYGYTF. The CDR3 bases are TGTGCCAGCAGCCAAGATGTCGGGGGGAGCTATGGCTACACCTTC.

This clone has a single count. The chain combines TRBV19 with TRBJ2-7; 9 nucleotides agree with TRBD1. CDR1 and CDR2 from the germline V gene are LNHDA and SQIVND (reference sequence). V lost 3 bases and J lost 0; bases outside the gene matches: 12. This CDR3 region has 18 residues. The CDR3 is CASSMPPGQGRSSYEQYF. The CDR3 nucleotides read TGTGCCAGTAGTATGCCACCGGGACAGGGCAGGAGCTCCTACGAGCAGTACTTC.

This chain joins TRBV10-3 and TRBJ1-6; possible D gene TRBD1, 5 bases. Trimming shortened V by 3 bases and J by 9 bases, and 12 bases separated the two germline ends. This CDR3 region has 14 residues. CDR1 and CDR2 from the germline V gene are ENHRY and SYGVKD. CDR3 loop: CAISDNRGSSPLHF. As DNA, the CDR3 is TGTGCCATCAGTGATAATAGGGGTAGTTCACCCCTCCACTTT.

The count of this clone is one. The CDR3 bases are TGTGCCAGCAGCCTTGGACAGATGAGCTCTGGAAACACCATATATTTT. This translates into CASSLGQMSSGNTIYF. The chain combines TRBV3-1 (or the pseudogene TRBV3-2) with TRBJ1-3; a weak D match, TRBD1 (6 bases). With 4 bases removed from V and 0 bases from J, the gap between germline ends came to 13 bases. Germline V gives CDR1 LGHDT, CDR2 YNNKEL (reference sequence). The CDR3 is made up of 16 amino acids.

This rearrangement joins TRBV6-5 to TRBJ1-2, with TRBD1 matching 11 bases. The J segment lost 1 base and the V segment lost 6 bases, leaving 4 bases of the junction unmatched. The CDR3 runs 15 residues. Per germline, CDR1 MNHEY and CDR2 SVGAGI. The CDR3 loop is CASSRGTGGNYGYTF. Written as DNA, the CDR3 is TGTGCCAGCAGCCGCGGGACAGGGGGTAACTATGGCTACACCTTC.

V usage is TRBV11-3 and J usage is TRBJ1-4; D remains unclear. Trimming left V 5 bases short and J 5 bases short, with 12 bases between. Germline-derived CDR1 and CDR2 are SGHNT and YENEEA. The CDR3 sequence is 14 residues long. This CDR3 reads CASSRGGSNEKLFF. In DNA form, the CDR3 reads TGTGCCAGCAGCCGGGGAGGGTCCAATGAAAAACTGTTTTTT.

Written as DNA, the CDR3 is TGTGCCAGCTCACCACAACCGGGGTCGCGTGGAAACACCATATATTTT. Translation gives CASSPQPGSRGNTIYF. V and J are TRBV18 and TRBJ1-3; no clear D gene. The germline gives CDR1 KGHSH, CDR2 LQKENI. The CDR3 loop spans 16 amino acids. Trimming left V 1 base short and J 3 bases short, with 13 bases between. The full variable domain, with the rest looked up from reference TRBV18 and TRBJ1-3, is NAGVMQNPRHLVRRRGQEARLRCSPMKGHSHVYWYRQLPEEGLKFMVYLQKENIIDESGMPKERFSAEFPKEGPSILRIQQVVRGDSAAYFCASSPQPGSRGNTIYFGEGSWLTVV.

This chain uses TRBV23-1 with TRBJ2-1, with 7 bases that match TRBD1. TRBV23-1 counts as an open reading frame of uncertain function. The trim removed 3 bases at V and 8 bases at J, leaving 4 bases unmatched. The CDR3 has 13 amino acids. CDR3 sequence (DNA): TGCGCCAGCAGTCATCAAGGGGGCGATGAGCAGTTCTTC. This encodes CASSHQGGDEQFF.

The CDR3 nucleotides are TGCGCCAGCAGGAGGACTCAGAACACCGGGGAGCTGTTTTTT. Its protein is CASRRTQNTGELFF. The chain is built from TRBV10-1 and TRBJ2-2; tentative D call: TRBD2 (5 bases). Trimming left V 6 bases short and J 1 base short, with 9 bases between. This CDR3 is 14 amino acids long. Germline assignment: CDR1 WNHNN and CDR2 SYGVQD (reference sequence).

This chain links TRBV19 with TRBJ2-1; D unclear. The germline V gene has CDR1 LNHDA and CDR2 SQIVND (reference sequence). V lost 5 bases and J lost 8, with 16 bases in between. CDR3 length equals 14 residues. In nucleotides, the CDR3 is TGTGCCAGTAGTCCCAGGATCGGCAGGTATGAGCAGTTCTTC. This gives the protein CASSPRIGRYEQFF.

V is TRBV2 and J is TRBJ1-4, with D possibly matching TRBD1 (5 bases). V lost 8 bases to trimming and J lost 0 bases, with 16 bases between them. The CDR3 has 16 residues. CDR1 SNHLY and CDR2 FYNNEI come from the germline V gene. CDR3 sequence (DNA): TGTGCCAGCGCAAGACAGCTACTTACAACTAATGAAAAACTGTTTTTT. Protein: CASARQLLTTNEKLFF. Variable domain in full (rest from reference TRBV2 and TRBJ1-4): EPEVTQTPSHQVTQMGQEVILRCVPISNHLYFYWYRQILGQKVEFLVSFYNNEISEKSEIFDDQFSVERPDGSNFTLKIRSTKLEDSAMYFCASARQLLTTNEKLFFGSGTQLSVL.

In this sample, this clone turned up a few times. J is TRBJ2-1 and V is TRBV6-5; 15 positions match TRBD2. This CDR3 comprises 15 residues. The germline V gene encodes CDR1 MNHEY and CDR2 SVGAGI. V lost 7 bases and J lost 9; bases outside the gene matches: 7. CDR3 loop: CASTRTSGRAGEQFF. CDR3 DNA sequence: TGTGCCAGCACCAGGACTAGCGGGAGGGCTGGTGAGCAGTTCTTC.

This clone appeared once. This sequence joins TRBV2 and TRBJ2-7, with 12 nucleotides matching TRBD2. Germline trimming cut 5 bases from V and 2 bases from J; bases unmatched to any gene: 4. The CDR3 length is 15 residues. Germline V gene data show CDR1 as SNHLY and CDR2 as FYNNEI. CDR3 sequence reads: CASSQGLAGTYEQYF. CDR3 in DNA: TGTGCCAGCAGTCAAGGACTAGCGGGGACCTACGAGCAGTACTTC.

V usage is TRBV12-5 and J usage is TRBJ2-7, with D maybe TRBD2 (5 bases). The CDR3 contains 17 residues. Looked up from germline, CDR1 is LGHNT and CDR2 is FRNRAP. The V gene lost 1 base and the J gene lost 0 bases, with 16 bases spanning the gap. As DNA, the CDR3 is TGTGCTAGTGGTTTGGCGGGAAGAGGGATTCTCTCCTACGAGCAGTACTTC. It translates to CASGLAGRGILSYEQYF.